This passage covers 21 T cell receptor beta chains from one sample sequenced in a study of T cell repertoires in cytomegalovirus infection (dated by TCRdb to the late 2010s). The listed sequencing device is Illumina HiSeq 1500. TCRdb reanalyzed the raw reads on its own, using fastp at Q25 for trimming and MiXCR for clone calling, and kept in-frame beta chains. CDR3 protein duplicates are merged, each entry listing the most common genes and DNA. The sample table records about 180,000 distinct CDR3 sequences; about a sixth of these occur just once. 20% to 25% of the sample rests with the top ten. The specimen was CD8+ T cells from PBMCs. The receptors were sampled from a human donor in good health (CMV status not recorded). Some clones in this sample may be carry-over from other donors' samples.

The rearrangement links TRBV6-5 to TRBJ2-1; D uncertain. This CDR3 is 19 amino acids long. The V and J ends lost 0 bases and 5 bases respectively, with 23 bases between them. From germline, CDR1 is MNHEY and CDR2 SVGAGI. CDR3 sequence reads: CASSYSGALKLRANNEQFF. As DNA, the CDR3 is TGTGCCAGCAGTTACTCAGGAGCTTTGAAGTTACGGGCGAACAATGAGCAGTTCTTC.

The rearrangement joins TRBV7-9 to TRBJ1-3, with 8 bases lining up with TRBD1. The trim removed 7 bases at V and 2 bases at J, leaving 1 base unmatched. This CDR3 spans 13 amino acids. CDR1 SEHNR and CDR2 FQNEAQ come from the germline V gene (reference sequence). The CDR3 coding sequence is TGTGCCAGCACAGGGGGCACTGGAAACACCATATATTTT. Residues: CASTGGTGNTIYF.

V usage is TRBV12-3 or TRBV12-4 and J usage is TRBJ2-7, with TRBD1 as a possible D gene (5 bases). This CDR3 contains 12 residues. V was shortened by 7 bases and J by 4 bases, with 11 bases between the two germline ends. The CDR3 nucleotides read TGTGCCAGCAACTCTCAGGGATACGAGCAGTACTTC. The encoded protein is CASNSQGYEQYF.

CDR3 sequence (DNA): TGTGCCAGCAGCGTAAGGAGCGGGGGGGCGGACATTCAGTACTTC. It yields the protein CASSVRSGGADIQYF. The chain combines TRBV9 with TRBJ2-4; 10 bases are a match to TRBD2. This CDR3 contains 15 residues. In germline, CDR1 is SGDLS, CDR2 YYNGEE. The J segment lost 8 bases and the V segment lost 1 base, leaving 6 bases of the junction unmatched.

The chain links TRBV4-3 to TRBJ1-1; tentatively, D is TRBD1 (6 bases). The V end was cut by 3 bases, the J end by 5 bases, with 22 bases between. Germline assignment: CDR1 LGHNA and CDR2 YSLEER. This CDR3 spans 17 amino acids. CDR3 bases: TGCGCCAGCAGCCATGGTTCTTACAGGGAGGTGGGGACTGAAGCTTTCTTT. Translating gives CASSHGSYREVGTEAFF.

This clonotype was detected a few times. This chain links TRBV6-6 with TRBJ2-7; D gene ambiguous. Trimming removed 0 bases at V and 0 bases at J, with 18 bases between. The CDR3 extends over 18 amino acids. The V gene's germline CDR1 is MNHNY and CDR2 SVGAGI (reference sequence). For the CDR3, the DNA is TGTGCCAGCAGTTACTCGACTTTTCAGGTGGGGTTCTCCTACGAGCAGTACTTC. It is translated as CASSYSTFQVGFSYEQYF.

This rearrangement joins TRBV5-6 to TRBJ2-7, with 8 bases aligning to TRBD2. V shed 5 bases, J shed 2 bases, and the junction held 9 bases outside the gene matches. This CDR3 comprises 15 residues. Germline V gene sequence: CDR1 SGHDT, CDR2 YYEEEE. CDR3 loop: CASSSTSGATYEQYF. In nucleotides, the CDR3 is TGTGCCAGCAGTTCCACTAGCGGCGCGACCTACGAGCAGTACTTC.

Only a few counts were recorded for this clonotype. J is TRBJ2-7 and V is TRBV6-2 or TRBV6-3; TRBD2 agrees at 11 bases. The CDR3 contains 15 residues. Germline values: CDR1 MNHEY, CDR2 SVGEGT. V dropped 3 bases and J dropped 2; count of bases not matched to a gene: 3. This CDR3 reads CASSYSGLAAYEQYF. CDR3 DNA sequence: TGTGCCAGCAGTTATTCGGGACTAGCGGCCTACGAGCAGTACTTC.

This rearrangement joins TRBV28 to TRBJ1-5; 10 positions agree with TRBD1. J was trimmed by 2 bases and V by 8 bases; bases with no gene match: 18. In germline, CDR1 is MDHEN, CDR2 SYDVKM. The CDR3 sequence is 19 residues long. The CDR3 loop is CASSPLGTGEFERNQPQHF. CDR3 coding DNA: TGTGCCAGCTCACCCCTCGGGACAGGGGAGTTCGAGCGCAATCAGCCCCAGCATTTT.

The chain carries TRBV29-1 and TRBJ2-3; tentatively, D is TRBD2 (5 bases). The CDR3 totals 17 residues. The germline gives CDR1 SQVTM, CDR2 ANQGSEA. V dropped 6 bases and J dropped 4 bases, with 26 bases sitting between them. This CDR3 reads CSVEGWAQPTGADTQYF. The CDR3 bases are TGCAGCGTCGAGGGTTGGGCACAACCTACTGGCGCAGATACGCAGTATTTT.

The chain uses TRBV4-3 and TRBJ2-1; either TRBD1 or TRBD2 may supply D (5 bases each). Per the germline V gene, CDR1 is LGHNA and CDR2 is YSLEER. CDR3 length: 15 residues. The ends were cut back, 4 bases at V and 3 bases at J, with 13 bases in the middle. In nucleotides, the CDR3 is TGCGCCAGCAGCCTGGGACCTAGGGGCTACAATGAGCAGTTCTTC. It specifies CASSLGPRGYNEQFF.

This clonotype was counted a few times. The rearrangement links TRBV6-2 or TRBV6-3 to TRBJ1-2; 9 bases are a match to TRBD1. The CDR3 has 15 residues. V was clipped by 10 bases and J by 3 bases; unmatched bases: 12. Germline CDR1 is MNHEY and CDR2 is SVGEGT. This chain's CDR3 is CATEGQGSFYYGYTF. CDR3 in DNA: TGTGCCACCGAGGGACAGGGCTCTTTTTACTATGGCTACACCTTC.

This chain connects TRBV6-2 or TRBV6-3 to TRBJ2-7; D may be TRBD1 (6 bases). The V and J ends lost 2 bases and 0 bases respectively, with 14 bases between them. CDR1 and CDR2 (germline): MNHEY, SVGEGT. The CDR3 is 16 amino acids. This CDR3 is CASSYVGAGVSYEQYF. CDR3 DNA sequence: TGTGCCAGCAGTTACGTTGGGGCAGGGGTCTCCTACGAGCAGTACTTC.

V and J are TRBV4-2 and TRBJ1-2; the D is unclear. V lost 0 bases, J lost 6 bases, and 11 bases lay in between. CDR1 LGHNA and CDR2 YNFKEQ come from the germline V gene. The CDR3 runs to 14 residues. The CDR3 coding sequence is TGTGCCAGCAGCCAAGAGGGCCCCCGAGATGGCTACACCTTC. This sequence encodes CASSQEGPRDGYTF.

There are a few counts of this clonotype. V and J are TRBV11-2 and TRBJ1-6, with TRBD1 matching 8 bases. Germline CDR1 and CDR2: SGHAT and FQNNGV. The CDR3 consists of 24 residues. J was trimmed by 0 bases and V by 4 bases; bases with no gene match: 26. The CDR3 DNA reads TGTGCCAGCAGCTCATCTCTCCTGGCAGGGGGCCGCAGAGGACCGAGCTCCTATAATTCACCCCTCCACTTT. Its translation: CASSSSLLAGGRRGPSSYNSPLHF.

The chain couples TRBV12-3 or TRBV12-4 to TRBJ1-5; no clear D. Trimming took 3 bases from V and 2 from J, leaving 8 bases between them. The CDR3 spans 14 residues. CDR3 region: CASSFGLGNQPQHF. The CDR3 nucleotides read TGTGCCAGCAGTTTTGGGTTGGGCAATCAGCCCCAGCATTTT.

This clonotype occurred many times. This chain links TRBV28 with TRBJ1-4; D remains ambiguous. The CDR3 totals 14 residues. Trimming shortened V by 4 bases and J by 6 bases, and 12 bases separated the two germline ends. Germline-derived CDR1 and CDR2 are MDHEN and SYDVKM. The CDR3: CASSSRESDEKLFF. CDR3 coding DNA: TGTGCCAGCAGTTCGCGGGAGTCGGATGAAAAACTGTTTTTT.

This clonotype has a handful of counts. This chain links TRBV10-2 with TRBJ2-3; perhaps TRBD2 as D (6 bases). The CDR3 runs 12 residues. From germline, CDR1 is WSHSY and CDR2 SAAADI. The V end lost 9 bases, the J end lost 3 bases, and 10 bases lay between the germline ends. The CDR3 DNA is TGCGCCAGTCGACTAGAGACAGATACGCAGTATTTT. It specifies CASRLETDTQYF.

This chain links TRBV12-3 or TRBV12-4 with TRBJ2-1, with TRBD2 as a possible D gene (7 bases). The CDR3 runs 15 residues. V lost 6 bases to trimming and J lost 5 bases, with 17 bases between them. CDR3 residues: CASSGGQGRNNEQFF. In nucleotides, the CDR3 is TGTGCCAGCAGCGGGGGGCAGGGGCGGAACAATGAGCAGTTCTTC.

This chain connects TRBV4-3 to TRBJ1-1; 7 bases are a match to TRBD1. J lost 3 bases, V lost 0 bases, and 4 bases had no gene match. CDR3 length equals 15 residues. The germline V gene has CDR1 LGHNA and CDR2 YSLEER. This CDR3 reads CASSQDRDRDTEAFF. Written as DNA, the CDR3 is TGCGCCAGCAGCCAAGATCGCGACAGGGACACTGAAGCTTTCTTT.

This sequence joins TRBV12-3 or TRBV12-4 and TRBJ2-7; 9 bases agree with TRBD1. CDR3 length: 12 amino acids. J was trimmed by 7 bases and V by 5 bases; bases with no gene match: 3. The CDR3 loop reads CASSTGQGEQYF. The CDR3 DNA reads TGTGCCAGCAGTACGGGACAGGGAGAGCAGTACTTC.